This entry features one TCR beta chain sequence. This record comes from a study of brain T cells in children with intractable seizures. This CDR3 comprises 14 residues. Trimming cost V 4 bases and J 5 bases; bases outside gene matches: 5. Germline V gives CDR1 LGHDT, CDR2 YNNKEL (reference sequence). Assay used: immunoSEQ multiplex PCR; TCRdb lists only in-frame clones, some missing. The repertoire includes 100,000 to 120,000 clones, 94% of them detected once, and more than 3% sits in the top ten. This rearrangement joins TRBV3-1 (or the pseudogene TRBV3-2) to TRBJ2-7; 10 bases are a match to TRBD2. This TCR was recovered from a boy in the first two years of life with hemimegalencephaly and intractable seizures. Source: peripheral blood, taken at surgery. CDR3 bases: TGTGCCAGCAGCCCCACTAGCGGGAAACACGAGCAGTACTTC. Translating gives CASSPTSGKHEQYF.